A selection of T cell receptor beta chains follows, all from one sample in a study of blood T cells in healthy people across ages. TCRdb reanalysed the 5' RACE reads using MiXCR and keeps one entry per CDR3 protein. The sample carries 1.4 million or so distinct CDR3 sequences, roughly 43% recorded once. Sequencing was performed on blood. The receptors originated from a woman aged 18-35 years in good health. The CDR3 runs from the conserved cysteine through the conserved F or W. The D gene is left open where the match is weak. Clone sizes are given selectively: once, few, many, or a class where the clone is expanded.

v_call	clone_size	d_call	j_call	cdr3_aa	cdr3_nt
TRBV6-2/TRBV6-3	NA	NA	TRBJ2-1	CASSYSTGTYEQFF	TGTGCCAGCAGTTACTCGACGGGAACCTACGAGCAGTTCTTC
TRBV4-1	few	NA	TRBJ2-1	CASSQTEGGYEQFF	TGCGCCAGCAGCCAAACTGAGGGAGGATATGAGCAGTTCTTC
TRBV2	NA	NA	TRBJ1-2	CASSIRTTTYGYTF	TGTGCCAGCTCGATAAGGACCACAACTTATGGCTACACCTTC
TRBV29-1	few	NA	TRBJ1-1	CSVVTSSTEAFF	TGCAGCGTTGTAACCAGCAGCACTGAAGCTTTCTTT
TRBV4-1	NA	NA	TRBJ2-5	CASRNGFGETQYF	TGCGCCAGCAGGAACGGGTTTGGGGAGACCCAGTACTTC
TRBV28	once	NA	TRBJ2-1	CASMATQFF	TGTGCCAGCATGGCGACCCAGTTCTTC
TRBV6-2/TRBV6-3	NA	NA	TRBJ2-1	CASSSRRREQFF	TGTGCCAGCTCCTCTAGGAGGCGTGAGCAGTTCTTC
TRBV30	NA	NA	TRBJ2-1	CAWSVFVRGEDEQFF	TGTGCCTGGAGTGTATTTGTCAGGGGGGAGGATGAGCAGTTCTTC
TRBV29-1	NA	NA	TRBJ1-1	CSAGVTAEAFF	TGCAGCGCGGGGGTCACTGCTGAAGCTTTCTTT
TRBV20-1	NA	TRBD2	TRBJ2-6	CSARTSGRARGANVLTF	TGCAGTGCCAGGACTAGCGGGAGGGCCCGTGGGGCCAACGTCCTGACTTTC
TRBV29-1	NA	NA	TRBJ2-2	CSALGELFF	TGCAGCGCCCTGGGGGAGCTGTTTTTT
TRBV28	NA	NA	TRBJ1-1	CASSLFPGEGTEAFF	TGTGCCAGCAGTTTATTCCCAGGGGAAGGAACTGAAGCTTTCTTT
TRBV7-2	NA	NA	TRBJ1-2	CASSSPGVLARGYTF	TGTGCCAGCAGCTCACCAGGGGTGCTAGCTCGTGGCTACACCTTC
TRBV12-5	NA	NA	TRBJ2-2	CASGLVGQLFF	TGTGCTAGTGGTTTGGTGGGTCAGCTGTTTTTT
TRBV4-3	NA	NA	TRBJ1-2	CASSQDQGTPLYGYTF	TGCGCCAGCAGCCAAGATCAAGGGACTCCCCTTTATGGCTACACCTTC
TRBV29-1	NA	NA	TRBJ1-2	CSVDVRGWGYTF	TGCAGCGTTGACGTGAGGGGCTGGGGCTACACCTTC
TRBV24-1	few	TRBD1	TRBJ2-1	CATSVGQGRDEQFF	TGTGCCACCAGTGTAGGACAGGGGCGAGATGAGCAGTTCTTC
TRBV2	NA	TRBD2	TRBJ2-1	CASSDWTSGGDYNEQFF	TGTGCCAGCAGTGACTGGACTAGCGGGGGAGACTACAATGAGCAGTTCTTC
TRBV29-1	few	TRBD1	TRBJ1-2	CSAHRGVDYGYTF	TGCAGCGCACACAGGGGGGTAGACTATGGCTACACCTTC
TRBV4-3	NA	NA	TRBJ1-3	CASSRLPGRSGNTIYF	TGCGCCAGCAGCCGCCTACCTGGAAGGTCTGGAAACACCATATATTTT
TRBV29-1	few	TRBD1	TRBJ2-1	CSVGLDRDSYNEQFF	TGCAGCGTTGGGTTAGACAGGGACTCCTACAATGAGCAGTTCTTC
TRBV12-3/TRBV12-4	NA	NA	TRBJ1-2	CASSPRWALQYRNGYTF	TGTGCCAGCAGTCCCCGTTGGGCACTACAATACCGAAATGGCTACACCTTC
TRBV18	once	NA	TRBJ2-5	CASSPSGSQETRYF	TGTGCCAGCTCACCATCAGGGAGTCAAGAGACCCGGTACTTC
TRBV28	NA	NA	TRBJ2-7	CASSPAFYEQYF	TGTGCCAGCAGCCCCGCCTTCTACGAGCAGTACTTC
TRBV6-5	NA	TRBD1	TRBJ2-7	CASSYSWDRGTYEQYF	TGTGCCAGCAGTTACTCATGGGACAGGGGTACCTACGAGCAGTACTTC
TRBV18	NA	NA	TRBJ2-1	CASSPSGWSYNEQFF	TGTGCCAGCTCACCAAGTGGTTGGTCCTACAATGAGCAGTTCTTC
TRBV27	NA	TRBD1	TRBJ2-7	CASSFGTGVEQYF	TGTGCCAGCAGTTTCGGGACAGGGGTCGAGCAGTACTTC
TRBV6-5	NA	TRBD1	TRBJ2-7	CASSYRDRGHEQYF	TGTGCCAGCAGTTACCGGGACAGGGGCCACGAGCAGTACTTC
TRBV29-1	NA	NA	TRBJ1-4	CSVESGWGEKLFF	TGCAGCGTTGAAAGTGGTTGGGGTGAAAAACTGTTTTTT
TRBV7-9	NA	TRBD1	TRBJ1-1	CASSSAGTGGASTEAFF	TGTGCCAGCAGCTCCGCCGGGACAGGGGGCGCATCCACTGAAGCTTTCTTT
TRBV7-9	NA	TRBD2	TRBJ2-3	CASMLLAGGATDTQYF	TGTGCCAGCATGCTGCTAGCGGGAGGGGCCACAGATACGCAGTATTTT
TRBV7-8	few	TRBD2	TRBJ2-2	CASSLARTSWRGELFF	TGTGCCAGCAGCTTAGCTAGGACTAGCTGGAGAGGGGAGCTGTTTTTT
TRBV12-3/TRBV12-4	NA	TRBD1	TRBJ1-5	CASSLGDSPNQPQHF	TGTGCCAGCAGTTTAGGGGACAGTCCCAATCAGCCCCAGCATTTT
TRBV10-3	NA	NA	TRBJ2-1	CATSTGALNEQFF	TGTGCCACTTCGACGGGGGCTCTAAATGAGCAGTTCTTC
TRBV30	NA	TRBD2	TRBJ2-4	CAWSVFLAGYYNEQYF	TGTGCCTGGAGTGTATTCCTAGCGGGGTATTACAATGAGCAGTACTTC
TRBV25-1	NA	TRBD1	TRBJ1-1	CASSGSIGTGRTEAFF	TGTGCCAGCAGTGGGTCGATCGGGACAGGGAGAACTGAAGCTTTCTTT
TRBV29-1	few	TRBD1	TRBJ1-2	CSVVSLTGLLDGYTF	TGCAGCGTTGTATCGCTGACAGGGTTGTTGGATGGCTACACCTTC
TRBV6-2/TRBV6-3	NA	NA	TRBJ1-2	CASSYPIPWKIYGYTF	TGTGCCAGCAGTTACCCGATCCCCTGGAAAATATATGGCTACACCTTC
TRBV4-1	NA	NA	TRBJ1-2	CASSQEQGQFYGYTF	TGCGCCAGCAGCCAAGAACAAGGACAGTTCTATGGCTACACCTTC
TRBV4-3	once	TRBD1	TRBJ2-1	CASSQRRGQQGAKNEQFF	TGCGCCAGCAGCCAACGCAGGGGGCAACAGGGGGCAAAAAATGAGCAGTTCTTC
TRBV6-2/TRBV6-3	once	NA	TRBJ1-1	CASSYSYRTWDTEAFF	TGTGCCAGCAGTTACTCCTACAGGACCTGGGACACTGAAGCTTTCTTT
TRBV4-1	few	NA	TRBJ1-4	CASSQAPLEKLFF	TGCGCCAGCAGCCAAGCCCCACTTGAAAAACTGTTTTTT
TRBV7-9	NA	TRBD2	TRBJ2-5	CASSSGLAGGKETQYF	TGTGCCAGCAGCTCTGGACTAGCGGGAGGAAAAGAGACCCAGTACTTC
TRBV27	NA	TRBD1	TRBJ2-5	CASSVFKGAKTQYF	TGTGCCAGCAGTGTGTTCAAGGGGGCAAAGACCCAGTACTTC
TRBV12-3/TRBV12-4	NA	NA	TRBJ2-5	CASSTTGKETQYF	TGTGCCAGCAGTACTACAGGGAAAGAGACCCAGTACTTC
TRBV10-3	NA	TRBD1	TRBJ2-7	CAISLEDRAYEQYF	TGTGCCATCAGTCTCGAGGACAGGGCCTACGAGCAGTACTTC
TRBV20-1	NA	NA	TRBJ1-5	CSARPEWLGASSNQPQHF	TGCAGTGCTCGCCCTGAGTGGCTGGGGGCGTCGAGCAATCAGCCCCAGCATTTT
TRBV7-3	few	NA	TRBJ2-1	CASSLGDFYNEQFF	TGTGCCAGCAGCTTGGGGGATTTCTACAATGAGCAGTTCTTC
TRBV20-1	many	NA	TRBJ1-1	CSAVRSDQAFF	TGCAGTGCTGTTAGATCAGACCAAGCTTTCTTT
TRBV11-1	NA	NA	TRBJ2-1	CASSLRRGRNKEQFF	TGTGCCAGCAGCTTACGCAGGGGCAGGAACAAGGAGCAGTTCTTC
TRBV5-6	NA	TRBD1	TRBJ1-6	CASRAGTGNSPLHF	TGTGCCAGCAGAGCCGGGACAGGGAATTCACCCCTCCACTTT